One sample yielded the 21 T cell receptor beta chains listed below, sequenced in a study of beta chain features in type 1 diabetes. Findings and caveats of the study: Type 1 diabetes patients showed a moderate but significant shortening of TCRB CDR3s in all four CD4+ subsets.

Sequencing targeted expressed TCRB transcripts, as all isolated RNA had been reverse transcribed. Data came from immunoSEQ multiplex PCR; TCRdb stores just in-frame clones and leaves some out. The sample yields nearly 350,000 clones, around 9.7% seen once. Their recognized antigens are unknown. Sample: central memory CD4+ T cells from blood. The source is a man aged 25-45 years with type 1 diabetes.

The rearrangement links TRBV7-9 to TRBJ1-4, with 8 bases that match TRBD1. Trimming at V came to 6 bases and at J to 5 bases, leaving 11 bases not matched to a gene. There are 16 residues in the CDR3. Germline loops: CDR1 SEHNR, CDR2 FQNEAQ (reference sequence). CDR3 coding DNA: TGTGCCAGCAGTTCGGATCTATGGACAGGGAATGAAAAACTGTTTTTT. Its translation: CASSSDLWTGNEKLFF. Complete variable domain (other parts from reference TRBV7-9 and TRBJ1-4): DTGVSQNPRHKITKRGQNVTFRCDPISEHNRLYWYRQTLGQGPEFLTYFQNEAQLEKSRLLSDRFSAERPKGSFSTLEIQRTEQGDSAMYLCASSSDLWTGNEKLFFGSGTQLSVL.

The genes are TRBV5-1 and TRBJ2-1; 8 bases are shared with TRBD2. There are 15 residues in the CDR3. Germline CDR1 SGHRS, CDR2 YFSETQ. V was pared by 2 bases and J by 7 bases, with 8 bases of the junction left unmatched. CDR3 in DNA: TGCGCCAGCAGCTTAAGCGGGGGCAATGGAAATGAGCAGTTCTTC. It encodes CASSLSGGNGNEQFF. The variable domain in full, completed from reference TRBV5-1 and TRBJ2-1, reads KAGVTQTPRYLIKTRGQQVTLSCSPISGHRSVSWYQQTPGQGLQFLFEYFSETQRNKGNFPGRFSGRQFSNSRSEMNVSTLELGDSALYLCASSLSGGNGNEQFFGPGTRLTVL.

The J gene is TRBJ1-2, the V gene TRBV5-1, with 7 bases that match TRBD1. Germline V gives CDR1 SGHRS, CDR2 YFSETQ. Unmatched junction bases numbered 9, after V lost 4 bases and J lost 6 bases. This CDR3 is 14 amino acids long. CDR3 DNA: TGCGCCAGCAGCACCCGGGGACAGACAAATGGCTACACCTTC. As protein: CASSTRGQTNGYTF.

The chain uses TRBV7-2 and TRBJ1-4, with TRBD1 matching 9 bases. The CDR3 is 15 amino acids. Per the germline V gene, CDR1 is SGHTA and CDR2 is FQGNSA. The V and J ends lost 5 bases and 7 bases, in that order; junction bases with no gene match: 8. In DNA form, the CDR3 reads TGTGCCAGCAGCCCCCACCGGGACAGGGTTGAAAAACTGTTTTTT. Translating gives CASSPHRDRVEKLFF. Full variable domain (rest looked up from reference TRBV7-2 and TRBJ1-4): GAGVSQSPSNKVTEKGKDVELRCDPISGHTALYWYRQSLGQGLEFLIYFQGNSAPDKSGLPSDRFSAERTGGSVSTLTIQRTQQEDSAVYLCASSPHRDRVEKLFFGSGTQLSVL.

In this sample, this clone turned up many times. The gene calls are TRBV7-2 and TRBJ1-2, with 9 bases fitting TRBD1. Germline CDR1 SGHTA, CDR2 FQGNSA. Germline trimming cut 2 bases from V and 2 bases from J; bases unmatched to any gene: 15. The CDR3 spans 19 residues. The DNA of the CDR3 is TGTGCCAGCAGCTTATCAGGTGGACAGGGGATGGGAGCCAACTATGGCTACACCTTC. It codes for CASSLSGGQGMGANYGYTF.

The V gene is TRBV30, the J gene TRBJ2-2, with D unresolved. The V gene's germline CDR1 is GTSNPN and CDR2 SVGIG (reference sequence). The CDR3 is 13 amino acids. Deletions cut 3 bases from V and 5 bases from J, with 10 bases between. This CDR3 is CAWRPAATGELFF. CDR3 bases: TGTGCCTGGAGACCAGCAGCAACCGGGGAGCTGTTTTTT. The full variable domain, with the rest looked up from reference TRBV30 and TRBJ2-2, is SQTIHQWPATLVQPVGSPLSLECTVEGTSNPNLYWYRQAAGRGLQLLFYSVGIGQISSEVPQNLSASRPQDRQFILSSKKLLLSDSGFYLCAWRPAATGELFFGEGSRLTVL.

The gene calls are TRBV7-9 and TRBJ1-2; D ambiguous. V was cut by 0 bases and J by 4 bases, with 9 bases left in between. This CDR3 is 14 amino acids long. CDR1 and CDR2 from the germline V gene are SEHNR and FQNEAQ (reference sequence). CDR3: CASSLAEITYGYTF. CDR3 bases: TGTGCCAGCAGCTTAGCCGAAATTACCTATGGCTACACCTTC.

This clone was observed many times. The rearrangement joins TRBV19 to TRBJ2-5; possible D gene TRBD2, 6 bases. Germline lookup yields CDR1 LNHDA and CDR2 SQIVND (reference sequence). Trimming removed 3 bases at V and 5 bases at J, with 13 bases between. This CDR3 comprises 14 residues. The CDR3 DNA is TGTGCCAGTAGTATTATGGGCGGGATGGAGACCCAGTACTTC. Its protein product is CASSIMGGMETQYF.

The chain has TRBV7-9 and TRBJ2-5; TRBD1 agrees at 10 bases. The germline V gene has CDR1 SEHNR and CDR2 FQNEAQ (reference sequence). CDR3 length: 14 amino acids. V lost 7 bases, J lost 3 bases, and 5 bases stayed unmatched. CDR3 bases: TGTGCCAGCACCCCCGGGACAGGGGAAGAGACCCAGTACTTC. Amino acids: CASTPGTGEETQYF.

This clone has at least ten counts. The chain uses TRBV7-2 and TRBJ1-5, with 7 nucleotides matching TRBD1. Germline-derived CDR1 and CDR2 are SGHTA and FQGNSA. J lost 6 bases, V lost 6 bases, and 17 bases had no gene match. The CDR3 has 17 amino acids. For the CDR3, the DNA is TGTGCCAGCAGTAAGGGGGCAGAGAGGGCACCGCGTCAGCCCCAGCATTTT. It encodes CASSKGAERAPRQPQHF.

This clone turned up a few times. V usage is TRBV28 and J usage is TRBJ1-2; 8 nucleotides line up with TRBD1. The CDR3 length is 13 residues. Germline lookup yields CDR1 MDHEN and CDR2 SYDVKM. V gave up 6 bases and J gave up 8 bases; unmatched junction bases: 8. CDR3 region: CASSQTGERGYTF. DNA of the CDR3: TGTGCCAGCAGCCAGACAGGGGAGCGCGGCTACACCTTC.

This clone was picked up a small number of times. The chain links TRBV15 to TRBJ1-1, with unresolved D. The germline CDR1 and CDR2 sequences are LNHNV and YYDKDF (reference sequence). This CDR3 has 14 amino acids. V was shortened by 0 bases and J by 6 bases, with 11 bases between the two germline ends. The CDR3 loop is CATSRDQEISEAFF. In DNA form, the CDR3 reads TGTGCCACCAGCAGAGACCAGGAAATCTCTGAAGCTTTCTTT.

The chain has TRBV7-9 and TRBJ2-5, with D perhaps given as TRBD1 or TRBD2 (5 bases each). The CDR3 is 14 residues long. Deletions cut 6 bases from V and 1 base from J, with 12 bases between. Germline lookup yields CDR1 SEHNR and CDR2 FQNEAQ (reference sequence). The CDR3 DNA follows: TGTGCCAGCAGACAAGGGACGGTCCAAGAGACCCAGTACTTC. Translating it yields CASRQGTVQETQYF.

The V and J genes are TRBV29-1 and TRBJ1-3, with D unclear. Trimming left V 4 bases short and J 3 bases short, with 13 bases between. There are 14 residues in the CDR3. Germline loops: CDR1 SQVTM, CDR2 ANQGSEA. The CDR3 protein is CSVAEGNGGNTIYF. CDR3 nucleotides: TGCAGCGTTGCGGAGGGAAATGGTGGAAACACCATATATTTT.

The chain combines TRBV9 with TRBJ1-2; 10 nucleotides match TRBD1. Trimming at V came to 3 bases and at J to 7 bases, leaving 15 bases not matched to a gene. Germline V gene sequence: CDR1 SGDLS, CDR2 YYNGEE. This CDR3 contains 17 residues. The CDR3 bases are TGTGCCAGCAGCGCGCGAAACCCCGGGACAGGGGTGAGTGGCTACACCTTC. Its protein is CASSARNPGTGVSGYTF.

This clone has a handful of counts. The J gene is TRBJ2-5, the V gene TRBV5-4; D not certain. V lost 4 bases to trimming and J lost 3 bases, with 10 bases between them. The CDR3 extends over 13 amino acids. Germline V CDR1 and CDR2: SGHNT, YYREEE (reference sequence). The CDR3 DNA is TGTGCCAGCAGCCTTGACATAGAAGAGACCCAGTACTTC. Residues: CASSLDIEETQYF. Full variable domain (remainder filled in from reference TRBV5-4 and TRBJ2-5): ETGVTQSPTHLIKTRGQQVTLRCSSQSGHNTVSWYQQALGQGPQFIFQYYREEENGRGNFPPRFSGLQFPNYSSELNVNALELDDSALYLCASSLDIEETQYFGPGTRLLVL.

The chain links TRBV14 to TRBJ2-5; D may be TRBD1 (7 bases). The CDR3 length is 16 residues. The V gene lost 1 base and the J gene lost 4 bases, with 16 bases spanning the gap. In germline, CDR1 is SGHDN, CDR2 FVKESK. The CDR3 coding sequence is TGTGCCAGCAGCCAAGCGGGAGTCAGGGGGGTAGAGACCCAGTACTTC. Translation: CASSQAGVRGVETQYF.

The chain uses TRBV7-9 and TRBJ2-5, with D possibly matching TRBD2 (6 bases). The CDR3 runs 15 residues. Germline V gene sequence: CDR1 SEHNR, CDR2 FQNEAQ (reference sequence). Trimming cost V 8 bases and J 5 bases, with 21 bases left between them. Here the CDR3 DNA reads TGTGCCAGCGCTCCTTTTGGGACGGGGGTGGAGACCCAGTACTTC. Translating gives CASAPFGTGVETQYF.

The chain carries TRBV6-6 and TRBJ2-5, with D uncertain. Germline loops: CDR1 MNHNY, CDR2 SVGAGI (reference sequence). The V end lost 6 bases, the J end lost 4 bases, and 6 bases lay between the germline ends. This CDR3 is 11 amino acids long. The CDR3 is CASSPGETQYF. In DNA form, the CDR3 reads TGTGCCAGCAGCCCGGGAGAGACCCAGTACTTC.

V usage is TRBV4-3 and J usage is TRBJ1-2; D unresolved. Germline-derived CDR1 and CDR2 are LGHNA and YSLEER. This CDR3 has 18 amino acids. Trimming removed 0 bases from V and 0 bases from J, with 17 bases in between. CDR3 nucleotide sequence: TGCGCCAGCAGCCAAGATCTATCCCCAGGAGAAGCTAACTATGGCTACACCTTC. The encoded protein is CASSQDLSPGEANYGYTF.

The chain carries TRBV7-2 and TRBJ2-5, with TRBD1 matching 9 bases. CDR1 is SGHTA, CDR2 FQGNSA, per germline. The CDR3 length is 15 residues. V lost 3 bases and J lost 5; bases outside the gene matches: 7. CDR3 bases: TGTGCCAGCAGCTTCTCCCGGGACAGGGTCGAGACCCAGTACTTC. It specifies CASSFSRDRVETQYF.